This paragraph covers one T cell receptor (beta chain) sequence. TCRdb keeps only in-frame clones here, not all; method: immunoSEQ multiplex PCR. The repertoire holds 150,000 to 200,000 clones, with around 90% as singletons. This record belongs to a study of T cell responses to AZD1222 COVID-19 vaccine. Germline CDR1 is PRHDT and CDR2 is FYEKMQ (reference sequence). The CDR3 is 13 residues long. V lost 1 base and J lost 7, with 11 bases in between. The rearrangement uses TRBV13 and TRBJ2-7; D unresolved. The sequence was collected from an adult in good health. The material sequenced was peripheral blood, taken on day 0 of AZD1222 vaccination. CDR3: CASSLAPLREQYF. CDR3 nucleotides: TGTGCCAGCAGCTTAGCCCCGCTCCGGGAGCAGTACTTC.